This T cell receptor beta chain derives from a study of blood T cell repertoires in COVID-19. On the study more broadly: Samples representing acute and convalescent COVID-19 were sourced from the United States, Italy and Spain. The cDNA or gDNA used as material had been derived from T cells, B-cell-depleted T cells, or PBMCs.

In the authors' workflow: Using reference gene primer amplification, nucleated cell counts were estimated. Sequencing used immunoSEQ multiplex PCR; TCRdb keeps in-frame clones, though not all of them. V, J and clone size reflect that table, while D and trimming were determined from the DNA. This table has roughly 60,000 clones, about 81% appearing once. The CDR3 consists of 16 residues. Germline trimming cut 3 bases from V and 2 bases from J; bases unmatched to any gene: 4. Germline V gene lookup returns CDR1 SGHAT and CDR2 FQNNGV. The genes are TRBV11-2 and TRBJ2-1; 10 bases are a match to TRBD1. The sequence was obtained from a man older than 75 with acute or convalescent COVID-19. The specimen was peripheral blood. The DNA for the CDR3 is TGTGCCAGCAGCTTCGGACAGGGGGTGGCCTACAATGAGCAGTTCTTC. Translation gives CASSFGQGVAYNEQFF.